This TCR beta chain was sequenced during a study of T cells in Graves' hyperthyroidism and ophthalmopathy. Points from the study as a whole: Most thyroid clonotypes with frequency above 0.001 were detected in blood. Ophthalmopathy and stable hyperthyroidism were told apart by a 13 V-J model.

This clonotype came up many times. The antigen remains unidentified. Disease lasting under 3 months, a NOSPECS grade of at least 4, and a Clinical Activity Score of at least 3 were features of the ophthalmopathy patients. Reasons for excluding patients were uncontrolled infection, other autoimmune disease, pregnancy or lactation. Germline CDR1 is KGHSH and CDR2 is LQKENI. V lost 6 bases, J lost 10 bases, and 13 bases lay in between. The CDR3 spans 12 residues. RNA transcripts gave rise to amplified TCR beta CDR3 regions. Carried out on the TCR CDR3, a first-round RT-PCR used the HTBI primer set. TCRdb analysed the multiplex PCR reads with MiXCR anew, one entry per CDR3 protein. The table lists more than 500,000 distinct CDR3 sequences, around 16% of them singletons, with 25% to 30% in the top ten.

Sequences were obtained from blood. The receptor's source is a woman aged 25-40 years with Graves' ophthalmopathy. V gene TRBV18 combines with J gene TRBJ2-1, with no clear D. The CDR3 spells CASSPASREQFF. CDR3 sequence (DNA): TGTGCCAGCTCCCCCGCCAGCCGAGAGCAGTTCTTC.